The following is a T cell receptor (beta chain) sequence with its context. The antigen remains unidentified. This entry is derived from a study of T cell responses to AZD1222 COVID-19 vaccine. The study's findings and limits: After two AZD1222 doses, spike-specific TCR breadth and depth rose versus day 0. Variant regions that are unmutated are reportedly the target of nearly half of spike-specific TCRs. The span of vaccine-associated CD4 TCRs extended across spike, with dominance at 160-218 and 743-854.

Germline V gene lookup returns CDR1 SGHTA and CDR2 FQGTGA. The CDR3 spans 13 residues. V was shortened by 2 bases and J by 4 bases, with 8 bases between the two germline ends. Repertoires were generated with immunoSEQ multiplex PCR, while TCRdb's copy carries only in-frame clones and drops some. The top ten hold 1.5% to 2% of the sample, which has approximately 150,000 clones, under 90% seen once. This receptor was identified in an adult who received the AZD1222 COVID-19 vaccine. The chain employs TRBV7-3 and TRBJ1-1; a weak D match, TRBD1 (5 bases). The sequenced sample was peripheral blood, obtained 28 days after the second AZD1222 dose. Here the CDR3 DNA reads TGTGCCAGCAGCTTAGGGACCACCACTGAAGCTTTCTTT. Protein: CASSLGTTTEAFF.